The sequence of this T cell receptor beta chain was determined in a study of T cells after yellow fever vaccination. Looking at the study overall: In the case of low-cell-number fractions, SMART-Seq v4 Ultra Low Input was used for preparation. Study-level findings and limits: Most primary-vaccination clones recurred post-booster (roughly 96% CD4, just over 85% CD8).

The V end lost 1 base, the J end lost 0 bases, and 9 bases lay between the germline ends. In germline, CDR1 is SGHTA, CDR2 FQGNSA. The CDR3 length is 15 residues. Turning to this clonotype: No antigen is known for it.

TCRdb re-called the 5' RACE reads with MiXCR, one entry per CDR3 protein. The data contain 450,000 to 650,000 distinct CDR3 sequences, just over 20% of them singletons. This sample comprised PBMCs, obtained less than 25 days after the first yellow fever vaccination. This sequence was found in a man aged 18 to 30 who received the YFV17D yellow fever vaccine. The chain has TRBV7-2 and TRBJ1-1; D not resolved. The CDR3 bases are TGTGCCAGCAGCTTAGAGGGCAAGGTGAACACTGAAGCTTTCTTT. Protein: CASSLEGKVNTEAFF.